This TCR beta chain was found in a study of early T cells in non-severe SARS-CoV-2 infection. Across the study: Sequencing was performed on bulk RNA from unsorted whole blood, leaving chains unpaired.

This clonotype was seen repeatedly, ten times or more. The antigen is undetermined. General study findings and limits: There was a bias toward anti-spike CD8 responses in VDJdb matching, which missed private and CD4 specificities.

The CDR3 has 14 residues. V shed 3 bases and J 8 bases; nucleotides not matched to a gene: 6. Germline V gene data show CDR1 as SGHRS and CDR2 as YFSETQ. Unique molecular identifiers were attached to individual cDNA molecules. TCRdb ran MiXCR on the 5' RACE reads and lists one entry per CDR3 protein. The sample has more than 65,000 distinct CDR3 sequences, roughly 13% seen once. The sequenced sample was whole blood. This chain uses TRBV5-1 with TRBJ1-5; 9 bases map to TRBD1. This clonotype was obtained from an adult who was a healthcare worker with PCR-confirmed SARS-CoV-2 infection or an uninfected control (not recorded which). The CDR3 nucleotides are TGCGCCAGCAGCTACGACAGGGGGAATGAGCCCCAGCATTTT. This sequence encodes CASSYDRGNEPQHF. Using reference TRBV5-1 and TRBJ1-5 for the parts outside the CDR3, the full variable domain is KAGVTQTPRYLIKTRGQQVTLSCSPISGHRSVSWYQQTPGQGLQFLFEYFSETQRNKGNFPGRFSGRQFSNSRSEMNVSTLELGDSALYLCASSYDRGNEPQHFGDGTRLSIL.